This TCR beta chain was retrieved from a study of neurological immune-mediated disorders. Study overall: For the approximately 34 multiple sclerosis patients, the disease was relapsing-remitting in around 31 and secondary progressive in 3. Study-level results: Neither clinical nor MRI features showed any association with the multiple sclerosis repertoire cluster, and the authors stated that larger cohorts are needed. The absence of any CDR3 amino acid sequence shared by expanded clones across subjects suggests that repertoires were private in all groups.

This clonotype has a count of ten or more. Its matching antigen is unknown. Germline CDR1 is SGHVS and CDR2 is FQNEAQ. J was trimmed by 9 bases and V by 5 bases; bases with no gene match: 10. This CDR3 is 13 amino acids long. The authors made cDNA by 5'RACE with 10-nucleotide random UMIs. TCRdb passed the 5' RACE reads through MiXCR, listing each CDR3 protein once. The data hold tens of thousands of distinct CDR3 sequences, with roughly 2.5% observed a single time. The TCR originated in a man between 45 and 60 years old with multiple sclerosis. This rearrangement joins TRBV7-8 to TRBJ2-7; 7 bases line up with TRBD1. The sequenced sample consisted of PBMCs. CDR3 region: CASSHDRDQWQYF. CDR3 nucleotides: TGTGCCAGCAGCCACGACAGGGATCAGTGGCAGTACTTC.